A selection of T cell receptor beta chains follows, all from one sample in a study of beta chain features in type 1 diabetes. Sequencing was performed with immunoSEQ multiplex PCR; in TCRdb, only in-frame clones are kept and a portion is missing. The table shows 70,000 to 90,000 clones, with 30% to 35% occurring only once. The sample taken for sequencing was stem cell memory CD4+ T cells from blood. Source of these receptors: a woman between 18 and 29 years old in good health. CDR3s include the opening cysteine and the closing phenylalanine or tryptophan. Fields, in order: V gene, clone size, J gene, D gene, CDR3 DNA, CDR3 protein. A D gene is named only where the DNA matches it firmly. Not every row has a clone size; where given, it reads once, few, many or a size class.

V: TRBV6-1; size: .; J: TRBJ1-1; D: TRBD1; DNA: TGTGCCAGCAGTGCGGCAGGGGGCATCGCTGAAGCTTTCTTT; CDR3: CASSAAGGIAEAFF
V: TRBV23-1; size: .; J: TRBJ2-1; D: TRBD1; DNA: TGCGCCAGCAGAGACGGACAGGGAAATGGATACAATGAGCAGTTCTTC; CDR3: CASRDGQGNGYNEQFF
V: TRBV7-9; size: .; J: TRBJ1-6; D: .; DNA: TGTGCCAGCAGCTTAGGTAGCTCCTATAATTCACCCCTCCACTTT; CDR3: CASSLGSSYNSPLHF
V: TRBV5-4; size: few; J: TRBJ1-2; D: TRBD1; DNA: TGTGCCAGCAGCGTGACGACAGGGCGCGGTACGGGCTACACCTTC; CDR3: CASSVTTGRGTGYTF
V: TRBV27; size: few; J: TRBJ2-2; D: .; DNA: TGTGCCAGCAGTTTTACAACCTCCGGGGAGCTGTTTTTT; CDR3: CASSFTTSGELFF
V: TRBV27; size: .; J: TRBJ2-1; D: TRBD1; DNA: TGTGCCAGCAGCCGCAATCCGGGACAGGGTTACAATGAGCAGTTCTTC; CDR3: CASSRNPGQGYNEQFF
V: TRBV5-4; size: .; J: TRBJ2-7; D: TRBD1; DNA: TGTGCCAGCAGCTTGCAGGGGGAGCGGTACGAGCAGTACTTC; CDR3: CASSLQGERYEQYF
V: TRBV18; size: few; J: TRBJ2-5; D: .; DNA: TGTGCCAGCTCACTCACAGAGAGAAGAGAGCAGTACTTC; CDR3: CASSLTERREQYF
V: TRBV5-1; size: .; J: TRBJ2-7; D: .; DNA: TGCGCCAGCAGCTTGGATCGTGACAGTCTCTACGAGCAGTACTTC; CDR3: CASSLDRDSLYEQYF
V: TRBV30; size: .; J: TRBJ2-5; D: TRBD1; DNA: TGTGCCTGGAGTTCCCCAGGGGGCGGCGAGACCCAGTACTTC; CDR3: CAWSSPGGGETQYF
V: TRBV5-6; size: few; J: TRBJ2-7; D: TRBD2; DNA: TGTGCCAGCAGCTCCGTGAGTGCGGGGGGCTACGAGCAGTACTTC; CDR3: CASSSVSAGGYEQYF
V: TRBV30; size: few; J: TRBJ2-7; D: .; DNA: TGTGCCTGGGGGGACACATCCTACGAGCAGTACTTC; CDR3: CAWGDTSYEQYF
V: TRBV19; size: .; J: TRBJ2-7; D: .; DNA: TGTGCCAGTAGTCAGGTTTTCTACGAGCAGTACTTC; CDR3: CASSQVFYEQYF
V: TRBV30; size: .; J: TRBJ2-1; D: .; DNA: TGTGCCTGGCATCGAAGGGGCACACACATGAATGAGCAGTTCTTC; CDR3: CAWHRRGTHMNEQFF
V: TRBV11-2; size: .; J: TRBJ2-1; D: .; DNA: TGTGCCAGCAGCTTCTTGGGGCTTGGATACAATGAGCAGTTCTTC; CDR3: CASSFLGLGYNEQFF
V: TRBV6-1; size: .; J: TRBJ2-1; D: TRBD1; DNA: TGTGCCAGCAGGTCCGGACAGGGCCACAATGAGCAGTTCTTC; CDR3: CASRSGQGHNEQFF
V: TRBV29-1; size: few; J: TRBJ2-3; D: TRBD2; DNA: TGCAGCGTTTCTTCCCGGACTAGCAGGGACACAGATACGCAGTATTTT; CDR3: CSVSSRTSRDTDTQYF
V: TRBV4-1; size: .; J: TRBJ2-3; D: .; DNA: TGCGCCAGCAGCCCCTACGCCCGAGATGTAGATACGCAGTATTTT; CDR3: CASSPYARDVDTQYF
V: TRBV6-6; size: few; J: TRBJ2-3; D: .; DNA: TGTGCCAGCAGTTACGGGCCAGATACGCAGTATTTT; CDR3: CASSYGPDTQYF
V: TRBV5-1; size: .; J: TRBJ2-4; D: TRBD1; DNA: TGCGCCAGCAGCTTGGGGGACAGGGAAAACATTCAGTACTTC; CDR3: CASSLGDRENIQYF
V: TRBV11-3; size: .; J: TRBJ1-4; D: .; DNA: TGTGCCAGCAGCCCTCGCGGGGAATTGGAAAAACTGTTTTTT; CDR3: CASSPRGELEKLFF
V: TRBV27; size: few; J: TRBJ1-1; D: .; DNA: TGTGCCAGCAGTTTCCTTCCAGGGGACGAAGCTTTCTTT; CDR3: CASSFLPGDEAFF
V: TRBV4-2; size: few; J: TRBJ2-7; D: TRBD2; DNA: TGTGCCAGCAGCGGGGCTAGCGGTCTGAGCTCCTACGAGCAGTACTTC; CDR3: CASSGASGLSSYEQYF
V: TRBV5-1; size: .; J: TRBJ2-5; D: TRBD1; DNA: TGCGCCAGCAGCTCCTACGGGACAGGACAAGAGACCCAGTACTTC; CDR3: CASSSYGTGQETQYF
V: TRBV7-2; size: once; J: TRBJ1-4; D: .; DNA: TGTGCCAGCAGCTCCCTAGGGGCGCTACAGGAAAAACTGTTTTTT; CDR3: CASSSLGALQEKLFF
V: TRBV7-9; size: few; J: TRBJ2-3; D: TRBD2; DNA: TGTGCCAGCAGGTCCCCGGGACTAGCGGGACCCGGCACAGATACGCAGTATTTT; CDR3: CASRSPGLAGPGTDTQYF
V: TRBV6-5; size: once; J: TRBJ1-2; D: .; DNA: TGTGCCAGCAGGGGGCAGGGAACGGGCTATGGCTACACCTTC; CDR3: CASRGQGTGYGYTF